This T cell receptor beta chain was retrieved from a study of control samples from healthy donors and cancer patients. TCRdb's copy holds only in-frame clones and misses some; the assay was immunoSEQ multiplex PCR. This table holds over 200,000 clones, roughly 80% found once. Germline lookup yields CDR1 DFQATT and CDR2 SNEGSKA (reference sequence). V lost 3 bases and J 5 bases, leaving 4 bases between the germline ends. This CDR3 is built from 10 residues. Remarks on this clone: This specimen includes other DNA sequences encoding the same CDR3.

The V and J genes are TRBV20-1 and TRBJ2-5; D ambiguous. Sequencing input: PBMCs. The sequence derives from a woman between 55 and 75 years old with lung cancer. CDR3 loop: CSARRETQYF. For the CDR3, the DNA is TGCAGTGCTAGGCGGGAGACCCAGTACTTC.